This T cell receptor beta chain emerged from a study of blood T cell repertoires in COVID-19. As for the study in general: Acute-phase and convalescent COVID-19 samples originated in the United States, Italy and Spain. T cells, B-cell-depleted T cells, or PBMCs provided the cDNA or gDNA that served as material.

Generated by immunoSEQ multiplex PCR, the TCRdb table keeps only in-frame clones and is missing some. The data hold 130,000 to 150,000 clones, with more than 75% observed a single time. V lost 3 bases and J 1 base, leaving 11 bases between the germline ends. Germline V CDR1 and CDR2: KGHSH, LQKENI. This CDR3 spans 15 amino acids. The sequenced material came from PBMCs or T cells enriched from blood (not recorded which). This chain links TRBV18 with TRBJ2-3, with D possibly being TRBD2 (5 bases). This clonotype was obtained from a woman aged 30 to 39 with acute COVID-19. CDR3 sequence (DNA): TGTGCCAGCTCACCGAACGGGGTCGGCACAGATACGCAGTATTTT. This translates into CASSPNGVGTDTQYF.